This TCR beta chain appears in the sequencing data of a study of tumor-infiltrating lymphocytes in primary liver carcinoma. From unsorted bulk tissue weighing about 17-30 mg, DNA and RNA were co-extracted. The patients presented with primary liver carcinoma, which was managed through surgical resection. Findings and limits, study-wide: Presence in all five tumor regions was observed for only about 7-25% of top clones. Relative to tumor region pairs, the tumor-adjacent and tumor-blood pairs showed overlap that was lower.

With roughly 0.5 ug total RNA as template and a constant-region primer, TCR beta cDNA was made. Amplification in three nested multiplex PCR rounds with slightly modified ARM-PCR gave rise to TCR beta libraries. The first two PCR rounds used TRBV1-TRBV30 forward primers with a C-beta reverse primer, 9 to 10 cycles each. A single record per CDR3 protein comes from TCRdb applying MiXCR to the multiplex PCR reads. Of more than 45,000 distinct CDR3 sequences listed, approximately 80% were seen once; the top ten hold approximately 25%. Germline assignment: CDR1 MDHEN and CDR2 SYDVKM. The CDR3 sequence is 12 residues long. On this clonotype itself: As yet, its antigen is unknown. A junction boundary mismatches the germline segment, possibly from a read error.

The sequence came from a man in his forties or fifties with primary liver carcinoma and hepatitis B virus infection. The rearrangement joins TRBV28 to TRBJ2-1; D unresolved. The specimen sequenced was liver tumor tissue from sampling region 5. Subset in this sample: tumor region T5, tumor centre. CDR3 sequence (DNA): TGTGCCAGCAGTGGAACAAGCGATGAGCGGTTCTTC. It is translated as CASSGTSDERFF.